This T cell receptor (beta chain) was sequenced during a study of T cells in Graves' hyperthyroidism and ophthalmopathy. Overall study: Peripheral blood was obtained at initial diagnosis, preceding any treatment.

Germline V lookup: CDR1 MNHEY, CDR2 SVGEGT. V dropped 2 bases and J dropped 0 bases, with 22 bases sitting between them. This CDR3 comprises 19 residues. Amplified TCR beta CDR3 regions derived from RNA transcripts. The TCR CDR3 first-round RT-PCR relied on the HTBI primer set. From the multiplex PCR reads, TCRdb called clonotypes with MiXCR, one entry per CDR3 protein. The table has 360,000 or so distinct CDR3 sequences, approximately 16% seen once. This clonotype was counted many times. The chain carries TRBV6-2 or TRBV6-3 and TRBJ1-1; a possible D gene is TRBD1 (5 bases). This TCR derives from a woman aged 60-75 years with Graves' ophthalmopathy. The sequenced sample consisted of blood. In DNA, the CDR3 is TGTGCCAGCAGTTACGACTTTATATCATCGGGGCGTATGAACACTGAAGCTTTCTTT. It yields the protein CASSYDFISSGRMNTEAFF.